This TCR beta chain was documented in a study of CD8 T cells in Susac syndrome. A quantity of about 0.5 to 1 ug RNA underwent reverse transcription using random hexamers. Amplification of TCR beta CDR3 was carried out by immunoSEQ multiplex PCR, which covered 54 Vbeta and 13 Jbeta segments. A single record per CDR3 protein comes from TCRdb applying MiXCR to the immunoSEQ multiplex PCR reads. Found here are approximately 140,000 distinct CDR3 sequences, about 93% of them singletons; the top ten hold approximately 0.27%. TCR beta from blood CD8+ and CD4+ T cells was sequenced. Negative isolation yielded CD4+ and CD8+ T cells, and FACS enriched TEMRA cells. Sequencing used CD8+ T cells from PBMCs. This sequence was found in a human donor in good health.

CDR3 bases: TGTGCCAGCAGGGGCACTAGCGGCAACTACGAGCAGTACTTC. Translated, it gives CASRGTSGNYEQYF. The chain joins TRBV27 to TRBJ2-7, with 8 bases fitting TRBD2. The CDR3 loop spans 14 amino acids. Germline V gene data show CDR1 as MNHEY and CDR2 as SMNVEV (reference sequence). With 6 bases clipped from V and 3 bases from J, the junction kept 7 bases outside the gene matches.